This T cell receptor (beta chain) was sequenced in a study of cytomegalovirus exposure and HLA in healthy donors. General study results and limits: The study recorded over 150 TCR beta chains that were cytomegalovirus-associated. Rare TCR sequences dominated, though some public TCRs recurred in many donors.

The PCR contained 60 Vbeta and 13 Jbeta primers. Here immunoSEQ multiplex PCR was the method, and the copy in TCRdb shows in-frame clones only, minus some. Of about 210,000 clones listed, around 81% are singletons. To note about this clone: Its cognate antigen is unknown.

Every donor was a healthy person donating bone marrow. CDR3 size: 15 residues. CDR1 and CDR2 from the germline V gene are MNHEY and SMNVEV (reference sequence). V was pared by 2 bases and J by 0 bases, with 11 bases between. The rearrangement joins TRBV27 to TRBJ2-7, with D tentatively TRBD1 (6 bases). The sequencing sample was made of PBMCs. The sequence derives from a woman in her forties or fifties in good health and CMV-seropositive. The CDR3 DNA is TGTGCCAGCAGTTTAGCAGGGGCCCTCTCCTACGAGCAGTACTTC. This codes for CASSLAGALSYEQYF.